One sample yielded the 11 T cell receptor beta chains listed below, sequenced in a study of T cell repertoires in cytomegalovirus infection. TCRdb re-called the reads with MiXCR, one entry per CDR3 protein. Of hundreds of thousands of distinct CDR3 sequences in the sample, approximately 29% were seen once. Their cognate antigens are unknown. The sequencing used cultured CD8+ T cells from PBMCs, collected from culture after CMV antigen stimulation. These receptors were collected from a human donor in good health (CMV status not recorded). Some clones in this sample may be carry-over from other donors' samples.

This clonotype has just a few counts. The chain combines TRBV5-1 with TRBJ2-1; 8 bases agree with TRBD2. CDR1 is SGHRS and CDR2 is YFSETQ in the germline V gene. V was clipped by 2 bases and J by 3 bases; unmatched bases: 7. This CDR3 contains 16 residues. This CDR3 reads CASSFVSGVIYNEQFF. The CDR3 nucleotides are TGCGCCAGCAGCTTTGTTAGCGGGGTCATCTACAATGAGCAGTTCTTC.

Only a few counts were recorded for this clonotype. The chain couples TRBV10-3 to TRBJ2-3, with TRBD2 identical over 7 bases. Germline CDR1 and CDR2: ENHRY and SYGVKD. V lost 4 bases, J lost 6 bases, and 7 bases stayed unmatched. The CDR3 is made up of 14 amino acids. CDR3 amino acids: CAISVGAGDDTQYF. The DNA for the CDR3 is TGTGCCATCAGTGTTGGGGCGGGGGACGATACGCAGTATTTT.

The CDR3 DNA sequence: TGTGCCAGCAGCCGGGAAATCGGCGGGGAGCTGTTTTTT. It is translated as CASSREIGGELFF. The chain links TRBV7-9 to TRBJ2-2, with D perhaps matching TRBD2 (5 bases). The germline V and J ends were trimmed by 5 bases and 7 bases, with 11 bases remaining between them. The CDR3 has 13 amino acids. Looked up from germline, CDR1 is SEHNR and CDR2 is FQNEAQ (reference sequence). The entire variable domain, with the rest obtained from reference TRBV7-9 and TRBJ2-2, is as follows: DTGVSQNPRHKITKRGQNVTFRCDPISEHNRLYWYRQTLGQGPEFLTYFQNEAQLEKSRLLSDRFSAERPKGSFSTLEIQRTEQGDSAMYLCASSREIGGELFFGEGSRLTVL.

The genes are TRBV12-3 or TRBV12-4 and TRBJ1-5; perhaps TRBD1 as D (5 bases). The CDR3 sequence is 15 residues long. Trimming took 7 bases from V and 9 from J, leaving 22 bases between them. In DNA, the CDR3 is TGTGCCAGCACCGACTATTTAGGGACTCCGGGGCCCCAGCATTTT. As protein: CASTDYLGTPGPQHF.

This clonotype was seen a few times. A read error may explain this, as a much larger clone is one base away. V usage is TRBV5-5 and J usage is TRBJ2-7; TRBD1 might be the D (6 bases). Germline CDR1 and CDR2: SGHKS and YYEKEE (reference sequence). The CDR3 runs 12 residues. Trimming took off 4 bases at V and 3 bases at J, with 8 bases between the two ends. For the CDR3, the DNA is TGTGCCAGCAGCATGGACAGCTACGAGCAGTACTTC. Its translation is CASSMDSYEQYF.

This chain links TRBV15 with TRBJ2-2; 13 nucleotides match TRBD2. This CDR3 has 19 residues. Germline CDR1 LNHNV, CDR2 YYDKDF (reference sequence). With V trimmed by 4 bases and J by 5 bases, 13 bases remained unmatched. CDR3 coding DNA: TGTGCCACCAGCAACCGGGACAGGGGACTAGCGGGGAGGACCGGGGAGCTGTTTTTT. Amino acids: CATSNRDRGLAGRTGELFF.

J is TRBJ2-7 and V is TRBV27, with D hard to call. The CDR3 has 13 amino acids. The V gene lost 7 bases and the J gene lost 1 base, with 11 bases spanning the gap. Germline values: CDR1 MNHEY, CDR2 SMNVEV (reference sequence). CDR3 coding DNA: TGTGCCAGCATTCCCCCAGGATCCTACGAGCAGTACTTC. It codes for CASIPPGSYEQYF.

This clonotype was detected a few times. This rearrangement joins TRBV13 to TRBJ2-1; the match to TRBD2 covers 9 bases. The CDR3 loop spans 16 amino acids. V shed 7 bases and J 6 bases; nucleotides not matched to a gene: 13. The germline gives CDR1 PRHDT, CDR2 FYEKMQ (reference sequence). This CDR3 is CASNLGPGLALNEQFF. CDR3 in DNA: TGTGCCAGCAACTTGGGACCGGGACTAGCCCTCAATGAGCAGTTCTTC.

The CDR3 sequence: CATSSDTAGNTIYF. The CDR3 nucleotides are TGTGCCACCAGCAGCGATACAGCTGGAAACACCATATATTTT. V and J are TRBV15 and TRBJ1-3, with D unclear. The CDR3 runs 14 residues. In germline, CDR1 is LNHNV, CDR2 YYDKDF (reference sequence). Between the trimmed V and J ends, which lost 3 bases and 2 bases, there was a span of 8 bases.

Ten or more counts support this clonotype. The chain combines TRBV6-1 with TRBJ1-5; D may be TRBD1 (5 bases). Trimming stripped 2 bases from V and 7 bases from J, with 15 bases between. Germline V gives CDR1 MNHNS, CDR2 SASEGT. The CDR3 is 15 amino acids. Here the CDR3 reads CASSEIQVIKQPQHF. For the CDR3, the DNA is TGTGCCAGCAGTGAAATACAGGTTATCAAACAGCCCCAGCATTTT.

The chain joins TRBV12-3 or TRBV12-4 to TRBJ2-5; D ambiguous. Trimming cost V 6 bases and J 2 bases, with 13 bases left between them. CDR3 size: 14 residues. The CDR3 spells CASRYLAPQETQYF. CDR3 coding DNA: TGTGCCAGCAGGTACCTCGCTCCTCAAGAGACCCAGTACTTC.